The present entry profiles one T cell receptor beta chain with its context. These data belong to a study of blood T cell repertoires in COVID-19. V was shortened by 6 bases and J by 7 bases, with 24 bases between the two germline ends. Germline CDR1 reads SGHTA; CDR2 reads FQGNSA. The CDR3 extends over 17 amino acids. The method was immunoSEQ multiplex PCR; TCRdb's version includes in-frame clones alone and lacks a portion of them. The table shows around 99,000 clones, with 84% occurring only once. Source material: peripheral blood. This chain connects TRBV7-2 to TRBJ1-4, with a weak D call TRBD1 (5 bases). The sequence was obtained from a woman aged 45 to 65 with acute or convalescent COVID-19. The CDR3 region is CASSSSPGGREREKLFF. As DNA, the CDR3 is TGTGCCAGCAGTTCCTCGCCGGGGGGGAGGGAACGTGAAAAACTGTTTTTT.